The 25 T cell receptor beta chains below come from one sample, sequenced in a study of identical twins. TCRdb ran MiXCR on the 5' RACE reads and lists one entry per CDR3 protein. The repertoire has around 550,000 distinct CDR3 sequences, roughly 15% of them found once; the top ten carry around 0.4%. These same data were also listed under a study on yellow fever vaccine responses in identical twins.

Sequencing was done on a sample of CD4+ T cells sorted from blood. The receptor source for this set is a woman under 30 in good health.

The V and J genes are TRBV5-4 and TRBJ2-3; D is tentatively TRBD1 or TRBD2 (5 bases each). V gave up 0 bases and J gave up 4 bases, with 12 bases separating them. The CDR3 runs 15 residues. The V gene's germline CDR1 is SGHNT and CDR2 YYREEE (reference sequence). CDR3: CASSLAGTFADTQYF. In nucleotides, the CDR3 is TGTGCCAGCAGCTTGGCGGGGACGTTCGCAGATACGCAGTATTTT.

The rearrangement links TRBV29-1 to TRBJ1-1, with 8 bases matching TRBD1. Germline V gives CDR1 SQVTM, CDR2 ANQGSEA. V was pared by 4 bases and J by 5 bases, with 12 bases of the junction left unmatched. The CDR3 sequence is 15 residues long. The CDR3, as DNA: TGCAGCGTTGTAGTCTCAGGGGGCGATTTTACTGAAGCTTTCTTT. Residues: CSVVVSGGDFTEAFF.

This chain connects TRBV15 to TRBJ2-3; D not resolved. The germline gives CDR1 LNHNV, CDR2 YYDKDF (reference sequence). The ends were cut back, 1 base at V and 0 bases at J, with 5 bases in the middle. There are 14 residues in the CDR3. The CDR3 DNA sequence: TGTGCCACCAGCAGAGTTTATAGCACAGATACGCAGTATTTT. The encoded protein is CATSRVYSTDTQYF.

This clonotype turned up a few times. One end of the junction does not line up with germline, which may come from a read error. V and J are TRBV5-1 and TRBJ2-1, with 8 bases lining up with TRBD1. The germline CDR1 and CDR2 sequences are SGHRS and YFSETQ. The CDR3 has 15 residues. CDR3 in amino acids: CASSIGQGSYNEQFF. The CDR3 DNA reads as TGTGCCAGCAGCATCGGACAGGGCTCTTACAATGAGCAGTTCTTC.

This clonotype was detected many times. The chain joins TRBV5-1 to TRBJ2-5, with TRBD1 matching over 7 bases. Germline trimming cut 4 bases from V and 2 bases from J; bases unmatched to any gene: 2. Germline V gives CDR1 SGHRS, CDR2 YFSETQ. This CDR3 has 13 amino acids. In DNA form, the CDR3 reads TGCGCCAGCAGCATGGGACAGCAAGAGACCCAGTACTTC. Translated: CASSMGQQETQYF.

This chain joins TRBV28 and TRBJ2-1; 7 bases align to TRBD2. The V segment lost 2 bases and the J segment 3 bases; nucleotides outside the gene matches: 7. Germline lookup yields CDR1 MDHEN and CDR2 SYDVKM. This CDR3 is 16 amino acids long. This chain's CDR3 is CASSLPSGANYNEQFF. The CDR3 DNA sequence: TGTGCCAGCAGTTTACCTAGCGGAGCTAACTACAATGAGCAGTTCTTC.

This clonotype was seen a handful of times. V gene TRBV11-3 combines with J gene TRBJ2-7; possibly TRBD1 for D (6 bases). The CDR3 covers 15 residues. Per germline, CDR1 SGHNT and CDR2 YENEEA. Trimming shortened V by 2 bases and J by 4 bases, and 15 bases separated the two germline ends. CDR3 DNA: TGTGCCAGCAGCTTACCCTCGACAGGAAGATACGAGCAGTACTTC. Its translation: CASSLPSTGRYEQYF.

The chain employs TRBV5-1 and TRBJ2-3; 12 nucleotides agree with TRBD2. CDR1 is SGHRS, CDR2 YFSETQ, per germline. This CDR3 has 13 amino acids. With V trimmed by 9 bases and J by 3 bases, 2 bases remained unmatched. The CDR3: CATGLAGTDTQYF. The DNA for the CDR3 is TGCGCCACCGGACTAGCGGGAACAGATACGCAGTATTTT.

This clonotype was detected a few times. Here the CDR3 DNA reads TGCGCCAGCAGCTTGGGGGCGGGGGTGAATGAGCAGTTCTTC. Residues: CASSLGAGVNEQFF. The gene calls are TRBV5-1 and TRBJ2-1; 7 nucleotides match TRBD2. Germline values: CDR1 SGHRS, CDR2 YFSETQ. The CDR3 is 14 amino acids. J gave up 7 bases and V 0 bases, and 4 bases lay outside the gene matches.

This chain connects TRBV20-1 to TRBJ2-1; D gene uncertain. The CDR3 is made up of 16 amino acids. The germline CDR1 and CDR2 sequences are DFQATT and SNEGSKA (reference sequence). The V gene lost 0 bases and the J gene lost 2 bases, with 14 bases spanning the gap. The CDR3 nucleotides are TGCAGTGCTAGAGATGGCAGGCCGGGCCCCTACAATGAGCAGTTCTTC. It specifies CSARDGRPGPYNEQFF.

V and J are TRBV11-2 and TRBJ1-4, with 12 bases aligning to TRBD1. Trimming cost V 5 bases and J 8 bases; bases outside gene matches: 9. This CDR3 has 16 residues. In germline, CDR1 is SGHAT, CDR2 FQNNGV. CDR3 amino acids: CASSIQGQGAREKLFF. DNA of the CDR3: TGTGCCAGCAGCATACAGGGACAGGGGGCGAGGGAAAAACTGTTTTTT.

Only one count was recorded for this clonotype. The junction and the germline gene differ at one end; a read error may be behind it. This chain joins TRBV9 and TRBJ2-7; D is possibly TRBD1 or TRBD2 (5 bases each). CDR1 is SGDLS and CDR2 is YYNGEE in the germline V gene. CDR3 size: 15 residues. The CDR3 region has the DNA TGTGCCAGCAGCGTTACCGGGACCAACCCCTACGGGCAGTACTTC. Translating gives CASSVTGTNPYGQYF. Complete variable domain (other parts from reference TRBV9 and TRBJ2-7): DSGVTQTPKHLITATGQRVTLRCSPRSGDLSVYWYQQSLDQGLQFLIQYYNGEERAKGNILERFSAQQFPDLHSELNLSSLELGDSALYFCASSVTGTNPYGQYFGPGTRLTVT.

In its sample, this clonotype was seen a few times. This chain links TRBV5-1 with TRBJ2-3; D call uncertain. The germline gives CDR1 SGHRS, CDR2 YFSETQ. V was clipped by 4 bases and J by 0 bases, with 15 bases between them. The CDR3 is 16 residues long. CDR3 sequence reads: CASSPTGLPSTDTQYF. In DNA form, the CDR3 reads TGCGCCAGCAGCCCGACCGGGCTACCTAGCACAGATACGCAGTATTTT.

The CDR3 here is CASSPFLAGTYEQYF. In DNA form, the CDR3 reads TGTGCCAGCTCCCCCTTTCTGGCAGGGACCTACGAGCAGTACTTC. This chain connects TRBV18 to TRBJ2-7; possibly TRBD1 for D (5 bases). CDR3 length: 15 amino acids. Per germline, CDR1 KGHSH and CDR2 LQKENI. Trimming left V 6 bases short and J 2 bases short, with 17 bases between. Full variable domain (missing parts from reference TRBV18 and TRBJ2-7): NAGVMQNPRHLVRRRGQEARLRCSPMKGHSHVYWYRQLPEEGLKFMVYLQKENIIDESGMPKERFSAEFPKEGPSILRIQQVVRGDSAAYFCASSPFLAGTYEQYFGPGTRLTVT.

The rearrangement joins TRBV4-1 to TRBJ2-5, with 11 bases that match TRBD2. With V trimmed by 6 bases and J by 5 bases, 5 bases remained unmatched. Looked up from germline, CDR1 is MGHRA and CDR2 is YSYEKL. The CDR3 runs 14 residues. CDR3 bases: TGCGCCAGCAGGAACGTAGCGGGAGGGGAGACCCAGTACTTC. This encodes CASRNVAGGETQYF.

The V gene is TRBV29-1, the J gene TRBJ2-3; 13 bases fit TRBD2. Germline assignment: CDR1 SQVTM and CDR2 ANQGSEA. This CDR3 spans 14 amino acids. The junction had 3 bases not matched to a gene; V was cut back by 5 bases and J by 4 bases. CDR3 amino acids: CSVRTSGRSDTQYF. The CDR3 region has the DNA TGCAGCGTTCGGACTAGCGGGAGATCAGATACGCAGTATTTT.

The genes are TRBV3-1 and TRBJ2-2; TRBD2 might be the D (6 bases). V was pared by 2 bases and J by 1 base, with 17 bases between. This CDR3 region has 18 residues. The germline gives CDR1 LGHDT, CDR2 YNNKEL (reference sequence). The CDR3 coding sequence is TGTGCCAGCAGCCAACGCCCCGCCGCGGGGCAGAACACCGGGGAGCTGTTTTTT. Translated: CASSQRPAAGQNTGELFF.

This clonotype came up many times. The chain uses TRBV20-1 and TRBJ2-3, with a possible D match to TRBD2 (5 bases). Trimming pared 6 bases from V and 7 bases from J, leaving 8 bases between. The CDR3 has 10 amino acids. Germline V CDR1 and CDR2: DFQATT, SNEGSKA (reference sequence). The CDR3 DNA follows: TGCAGTGCGTCGGGATATACGCAGTATTTT. Translation: CSASGYTQYF.

V is TRBV15 and J is TRBJ2-5; D is possibly TRBD1 (5 bases). Germline V lookup: CDR1 LNHNV, CDR2 YYDKDF (reference sequence). V gave up 1 base and J gave up 1 base, with 7 bases separating them. This CDR3 spans 14 amino acids. The CDR3 region is CATSRVTAQETQYF. In DNA form, the CDR3 reads TGTGCCACCAGCAGAGTGACAGCCCAAGAGACCCAGTACTTC. The full variable domain, completed using reference TRBV15 and TRBJ2-5, is DAMVIQNPRYQVTQFGKPVTLSCSQTLNHNVMYWYQQKSSQAPKLLFHYYDKDFNNEADTPDNFQSRRPNTSFCFLDIRSPGLGDTAMYLCATSRVTAQETQYFGPGTRLLVL.

The V call is TRBV24-1, the J call TRBJ1-2; no clear D gene. Between the trimmed V and J ends, which lost 4 bases and 4 bases, there was a span of 12 bases. The length of the CDR3 is 14 residues. CDR1 is KGHDR, CDR2 SFDVKD, per germline. The CDR3 here is CATSDTFTVYGYTF. CDR3 bases: TGTGCCACCAGTGACACCTTTACGGTCTATGGCTACACCTTC.

In this sample, this clonotype turned up a few times. The chain has TRBV2 and TRBJ2-3, with TRBD1 as a possible D gene (6 bases). Germline-derived CDR1 and CDR2 are SNHLY and FYNNEI. CDR3 size: 14 residues. V lost 6 bases, J lost 2 bases, and 12 bases lay in between. The CDR3 region has the DNA TGTGCCAGCAGAACTGGACAGTCCACAGATACGCAGTATTTT. Translated, it gives CASRTGQSTDTQYF.

This CDR3 is CSARASGPGQETQYF. Written as DNA, the CDR3 is TGCAGTGCTAGAGCCTCTGGCCCGGGCCAAGAGACCCAGTACTTC. The J gene is TRBJ2-5, the V gene TRBV20-1, with D uncertain. Germline assignment: CDR1 DFQATT and CDR2 SNEGSKA (reference sequence). Between the trimmed V and J ends, which lost 1 base and 1 base, there was a span of 13 bases. This CDR3 contains 15 residues.

This clonotype was seen a few times. The DNA for the CDR3 is TGTGCCAGCAGTTTAACTGGGTTGCGGGGCTACACCTTC. It translates to CASSLTGLRGYTF. J is TRBJ1-2 and V is TRBV12-3 or TRBV12-4; D unclear. This CDR3 is 13 amino acids long. Trimming pared 2 bases from V and 8 bases from J, leaving 12 bases between.

This clonotype turned up a few times. The chain recombines TRBV4-2 with TRBJ2-1, with 12 positions matching TRBD2. The CDR3 consists of 17 residues. Germline assignment: CDR1 LGHNA and CDR2 YNFKEQ. J was trimmed by 6 bases and V by 0 bases; bases with no gene match: 6. The CDR3 is CASSQDRSSGGGNEQFF. The CDR3 nucleotides are TGTGCCAGCAGCCAAGATCGATCTAGCGGGGGGGGCAATGAGCAGTTCTTC.

The chain has TRBV28 and TRBJ1-4; 7 bases map to TRBD1. With V trimmed by 2 bases and J by 5 bases, 5 bases remained unmatched. The CDR3 runs 15 residues. Germline values: CDR1 MDHEN, CDR2 SYDVKM. The CDR3 loop is CASSLRQGMNEKLFF. CDR3 in DNA: TGTGCCAGCAGTTTACGACAGGGTATGAATGAAAAACTGTTTTTT.